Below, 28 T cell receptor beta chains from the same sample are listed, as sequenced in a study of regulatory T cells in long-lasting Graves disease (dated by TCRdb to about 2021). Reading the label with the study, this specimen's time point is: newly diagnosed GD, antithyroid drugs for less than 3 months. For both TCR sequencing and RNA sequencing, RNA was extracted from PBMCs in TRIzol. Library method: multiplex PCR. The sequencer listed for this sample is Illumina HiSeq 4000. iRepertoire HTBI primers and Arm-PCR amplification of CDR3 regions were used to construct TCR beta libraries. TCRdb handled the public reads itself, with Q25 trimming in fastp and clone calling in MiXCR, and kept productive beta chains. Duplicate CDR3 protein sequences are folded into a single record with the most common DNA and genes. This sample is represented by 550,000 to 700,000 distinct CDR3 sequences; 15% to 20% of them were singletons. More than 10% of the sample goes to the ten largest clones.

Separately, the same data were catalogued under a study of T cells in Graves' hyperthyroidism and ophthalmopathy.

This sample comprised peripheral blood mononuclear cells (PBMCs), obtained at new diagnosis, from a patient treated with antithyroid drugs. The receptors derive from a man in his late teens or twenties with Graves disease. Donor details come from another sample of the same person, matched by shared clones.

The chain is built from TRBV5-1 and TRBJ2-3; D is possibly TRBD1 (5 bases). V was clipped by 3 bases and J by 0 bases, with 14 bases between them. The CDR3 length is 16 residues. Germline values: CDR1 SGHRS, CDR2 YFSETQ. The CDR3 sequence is CASSWLGRASTDTQYF. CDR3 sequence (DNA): TGCGCCAGCAGCTGGCTAGGCAGGGCTAGCACAGATACGCAGTATTTT.

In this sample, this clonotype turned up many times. The CDR3 region has the DNA TGTGCCAGCAGCTTGAGGGAGGGCACAGATACGCAGTATTTT. Translating it yields CASSLREGTDTQYF. J is TRBJ2-3 and V is TRBV27; D is possibly TRBD2 (6 bases). CDR3 size: 14 residues. Trimming left V 6 bases short and J 1 base short, with 11 bases between. From germline, CDR1 is MNHEY and CDR2 SMNVEV (reference sequence).

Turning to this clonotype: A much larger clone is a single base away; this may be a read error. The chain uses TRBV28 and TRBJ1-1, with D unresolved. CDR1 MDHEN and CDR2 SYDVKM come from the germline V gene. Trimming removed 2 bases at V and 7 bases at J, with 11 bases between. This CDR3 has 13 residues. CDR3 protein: CASSLVGSLEAFF. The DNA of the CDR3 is TGTGCCAGCAGTTTAGTTGGGTCCCTTGAAGCTTTCTTT.

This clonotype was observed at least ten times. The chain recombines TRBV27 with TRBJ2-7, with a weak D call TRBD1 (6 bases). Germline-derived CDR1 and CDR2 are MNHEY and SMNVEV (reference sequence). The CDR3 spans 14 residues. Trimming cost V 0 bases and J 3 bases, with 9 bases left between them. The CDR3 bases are TGTGCCAGCAGTTTATCCGGGACAAACTACGAGCAGTACTTC. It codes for CASSLSGTNYEQYF.

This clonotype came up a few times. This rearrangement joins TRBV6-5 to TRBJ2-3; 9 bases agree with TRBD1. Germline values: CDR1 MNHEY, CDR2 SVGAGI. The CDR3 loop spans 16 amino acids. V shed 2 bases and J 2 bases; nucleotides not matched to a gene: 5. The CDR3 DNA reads TGTGCCAGCAGTTACGGGGACAGGGAGATCACAGATACGCAGTATTTT. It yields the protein CASSYGDREITDTQYF.

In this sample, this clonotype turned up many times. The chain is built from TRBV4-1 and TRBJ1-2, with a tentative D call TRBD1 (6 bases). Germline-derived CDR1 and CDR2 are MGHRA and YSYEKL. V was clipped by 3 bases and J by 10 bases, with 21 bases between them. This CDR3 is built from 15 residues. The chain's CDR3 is CASSHIGGSSSDYTF. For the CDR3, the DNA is TGCGCCAGCAGCCATATCGGGGGCTCATCCTCGGACTACACCTTC.

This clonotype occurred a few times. The CDR3 DNA reads TGTGCCAGCAATTCAGGGGAGAACGAGCAGTACTTC. Translating it yields CASNSGENEQYF. The rearrangement joins TRBV2 to TRBJ2-7, with D possibly matching TRBD1 (6 bases). The germline CDR1 and CDR2 sequences are SNHLY and FYNNEI. This CDR3 comprises 12 residues. V lost 7 bases to trimming and J lost 5 bases, with 12 bases between them.

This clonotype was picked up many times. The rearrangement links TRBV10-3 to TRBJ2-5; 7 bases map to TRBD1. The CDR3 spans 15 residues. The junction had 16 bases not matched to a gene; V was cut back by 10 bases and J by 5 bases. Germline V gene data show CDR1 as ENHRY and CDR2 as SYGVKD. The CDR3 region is CATKVEHRGGETQYF. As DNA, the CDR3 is TGTGCCACCAAGGTGGAACACAGGGGTGGGGAGACCCAGTACTTC.

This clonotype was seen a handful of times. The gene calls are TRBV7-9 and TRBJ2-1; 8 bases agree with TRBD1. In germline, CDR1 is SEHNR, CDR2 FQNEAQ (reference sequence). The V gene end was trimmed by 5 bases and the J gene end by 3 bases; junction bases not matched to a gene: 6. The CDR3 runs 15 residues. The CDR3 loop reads CASSIQTGVYNEQFF. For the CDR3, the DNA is TGTGCCAGCAGCATACAGACAGGGGTCTACAATGAGCAGTTCTTC.

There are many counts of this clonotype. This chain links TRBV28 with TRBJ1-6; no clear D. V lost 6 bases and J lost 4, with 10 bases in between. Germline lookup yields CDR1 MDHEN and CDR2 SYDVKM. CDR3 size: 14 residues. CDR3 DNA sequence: TGTGCCAGCAGCCGACGGGGTTATAATTCACCCCTCCACTTT. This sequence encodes CASSRRGYNSPLHF.

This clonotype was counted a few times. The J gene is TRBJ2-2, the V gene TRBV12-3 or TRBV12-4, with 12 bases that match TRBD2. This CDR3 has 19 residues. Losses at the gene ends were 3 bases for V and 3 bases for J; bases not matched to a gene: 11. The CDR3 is CASSLDRLAGGPYTGELFF. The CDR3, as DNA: TGTGCCAGCAGTTTGGATCGGCTAGCGGGAGGGCCGTACACCGGGGAGCTGTTTTTT.

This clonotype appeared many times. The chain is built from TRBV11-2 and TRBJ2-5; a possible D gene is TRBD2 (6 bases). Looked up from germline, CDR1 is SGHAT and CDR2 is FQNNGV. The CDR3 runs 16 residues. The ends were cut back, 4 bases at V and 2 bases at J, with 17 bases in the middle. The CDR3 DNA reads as TGTGCCAGCAGCTCTAGCGTGATGAATCGACAAGAGACCCAGTACTTC. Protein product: CASSSSVMNRQETQYF.

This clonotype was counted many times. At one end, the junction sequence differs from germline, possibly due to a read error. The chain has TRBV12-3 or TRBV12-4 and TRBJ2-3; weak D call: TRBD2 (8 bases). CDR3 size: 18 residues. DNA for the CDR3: TGTGCCAGCAGCTTAGGGGGCTTCAGCGGGAGCAGGACAGATACGCAGTATTTT. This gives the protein CASSLGGFSGSRTDTQYF.

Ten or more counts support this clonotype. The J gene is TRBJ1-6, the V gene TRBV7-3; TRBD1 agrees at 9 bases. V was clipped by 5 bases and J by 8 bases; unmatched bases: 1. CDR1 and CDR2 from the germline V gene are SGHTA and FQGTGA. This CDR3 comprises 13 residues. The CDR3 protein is CASSRTGDSPLHF. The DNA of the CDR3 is TGTGCCAGCAGCAGGACAGGGGATTCACCCCTCCACTTT. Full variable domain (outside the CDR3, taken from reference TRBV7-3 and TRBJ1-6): GAGVSQTPSNKVTEKGKYVELRCDPISGHTALYWYRQSLGQGPEFLIYFQGTGAADDSGLPNDRFFAVRPEGSVSTLKIQRTERGDSAVYLCASSRTGDSPLHFGNGTRLTVT.

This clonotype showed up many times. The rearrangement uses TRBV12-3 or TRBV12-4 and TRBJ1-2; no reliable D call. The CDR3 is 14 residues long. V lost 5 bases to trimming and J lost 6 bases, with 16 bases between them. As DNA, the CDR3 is TGTGCCAGCAGTCCCGGGAGGGAAGGAAATGGCTACACCTTC. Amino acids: CASSPGREGNGYTF.

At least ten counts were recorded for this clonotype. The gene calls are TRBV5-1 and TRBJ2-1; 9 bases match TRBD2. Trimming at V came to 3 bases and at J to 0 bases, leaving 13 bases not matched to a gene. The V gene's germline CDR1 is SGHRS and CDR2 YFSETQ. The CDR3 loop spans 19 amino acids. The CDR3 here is CASSSPRTNSGSSYNEQFF. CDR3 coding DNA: TGCGCCAGCAGCTCGCCCCGAACCAATAGCGGGAGCTCCTACAATGAGCAGTTCTTC.

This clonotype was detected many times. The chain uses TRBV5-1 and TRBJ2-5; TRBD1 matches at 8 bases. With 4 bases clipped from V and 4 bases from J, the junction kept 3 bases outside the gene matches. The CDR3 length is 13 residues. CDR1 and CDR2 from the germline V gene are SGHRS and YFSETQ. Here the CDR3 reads CASSPGQGETQYF. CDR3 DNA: TGCGCCAGCAGCCCAGGACAGGGAGAGACCCAGTACTTC.

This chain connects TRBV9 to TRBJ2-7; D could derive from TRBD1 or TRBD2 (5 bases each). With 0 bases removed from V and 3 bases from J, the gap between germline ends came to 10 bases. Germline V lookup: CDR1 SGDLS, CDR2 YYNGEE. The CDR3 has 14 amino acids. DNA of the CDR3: TGTGCCAGCAGCGTAGCCGGGGACGGCTACGAGCAGTACTTC. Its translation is CASSVAGDGYEQYF.

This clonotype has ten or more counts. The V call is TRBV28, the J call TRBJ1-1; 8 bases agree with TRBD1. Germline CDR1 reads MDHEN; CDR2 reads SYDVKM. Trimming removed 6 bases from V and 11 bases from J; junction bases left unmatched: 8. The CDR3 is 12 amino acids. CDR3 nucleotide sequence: TGTGCCAGCAGCACCAACCAGGGGGCGGCTTTCTTT. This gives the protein CASSTNQGAAFF. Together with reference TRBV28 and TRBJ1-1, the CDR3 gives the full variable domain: DVKVTQSSRYLVKRTGEKVFLECVQDMDHENMFWYRQDPGLGLRLIYFSYDVKMKEKGDIPEGYSVSREKKERFSLILESASTNQTSMYLCASSTNQGAAFFGQGTRLTVV.

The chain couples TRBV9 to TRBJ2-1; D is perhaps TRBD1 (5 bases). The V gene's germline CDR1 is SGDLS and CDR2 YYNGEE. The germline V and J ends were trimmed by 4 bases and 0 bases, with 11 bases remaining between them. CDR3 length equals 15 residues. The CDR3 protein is CASSPRQYSYNEQFF. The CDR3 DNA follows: TGTGCCAGCAGCCCCCGACAGTACTCCTACAATGAGCAGTTCTTC.

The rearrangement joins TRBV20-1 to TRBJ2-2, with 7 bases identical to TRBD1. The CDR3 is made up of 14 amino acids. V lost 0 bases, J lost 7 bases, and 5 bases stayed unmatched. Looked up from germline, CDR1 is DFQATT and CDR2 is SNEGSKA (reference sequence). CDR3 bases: TGCAGTGCTAGAGAACCACAGGGGATCGGGGAGCTGTTTTTT. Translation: CSAREPQGIGELFF.

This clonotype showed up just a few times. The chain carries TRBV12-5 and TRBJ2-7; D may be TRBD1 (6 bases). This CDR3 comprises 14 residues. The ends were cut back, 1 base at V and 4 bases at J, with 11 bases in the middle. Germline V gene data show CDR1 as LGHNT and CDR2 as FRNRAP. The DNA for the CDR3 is TGTGCTAGTGGTTTGGCGACAGGACGGTACGAGCAGTACTTC. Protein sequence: CASGLATGRYEQYF.

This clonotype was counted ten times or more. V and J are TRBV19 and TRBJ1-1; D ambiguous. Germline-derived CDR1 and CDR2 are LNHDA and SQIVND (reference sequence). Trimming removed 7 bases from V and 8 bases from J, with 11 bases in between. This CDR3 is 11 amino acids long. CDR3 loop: CASMVTREAFF. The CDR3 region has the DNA TGTGCCAGTATGGTCACCCGAGAAGCTTTCTTT.

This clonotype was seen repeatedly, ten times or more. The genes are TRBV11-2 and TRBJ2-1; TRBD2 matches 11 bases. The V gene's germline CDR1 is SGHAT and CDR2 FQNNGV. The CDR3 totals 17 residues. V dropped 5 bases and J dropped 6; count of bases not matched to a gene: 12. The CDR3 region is CASSPLAGGGPGNEQFF. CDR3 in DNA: TGTGCCAGCAGCCCTCTAGCGGGAGGAGGGCCGGGCAATGAGCAGTTCTTC. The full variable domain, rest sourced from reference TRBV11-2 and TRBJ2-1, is EAGVAQSPRYKIIEKRQSVAFWCNPISGHATLYWYQQILGQGPKLLIQFQNNGVVDDSQLPKDRFSAERLKGVDSTLKIQPAKLEDSAVYLCASSPLAGGGPGNEQFFGPGTRLTVL.

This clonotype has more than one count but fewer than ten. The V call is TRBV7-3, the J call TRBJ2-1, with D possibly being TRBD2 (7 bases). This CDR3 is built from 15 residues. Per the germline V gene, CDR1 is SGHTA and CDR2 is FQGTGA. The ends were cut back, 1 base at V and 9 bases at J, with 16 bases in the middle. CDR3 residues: CASSLSGGEGGEQFF. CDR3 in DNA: TGTGCCAGCAGCTTAAGCGGGGGCGAAGGGGGTGAGCAGTTCTTC.

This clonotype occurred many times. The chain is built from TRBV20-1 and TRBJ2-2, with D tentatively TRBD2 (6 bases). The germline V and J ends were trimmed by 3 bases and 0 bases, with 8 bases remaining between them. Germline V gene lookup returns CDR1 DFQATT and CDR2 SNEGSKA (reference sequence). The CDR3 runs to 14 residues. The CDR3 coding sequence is TGCAGTGCTAGCAAGCGGGCGAACACCGGGGAGCTGTTTTTT. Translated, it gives CSASKRANTGELFF.

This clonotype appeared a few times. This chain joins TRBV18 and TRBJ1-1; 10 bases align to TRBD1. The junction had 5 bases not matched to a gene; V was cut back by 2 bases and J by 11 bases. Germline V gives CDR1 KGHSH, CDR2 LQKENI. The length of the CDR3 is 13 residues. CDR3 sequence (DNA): TGTGCCAGCTCACCAGGGACAGGGGATGGGGCTTTCTTT. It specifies CASSPGTGDGAFF.

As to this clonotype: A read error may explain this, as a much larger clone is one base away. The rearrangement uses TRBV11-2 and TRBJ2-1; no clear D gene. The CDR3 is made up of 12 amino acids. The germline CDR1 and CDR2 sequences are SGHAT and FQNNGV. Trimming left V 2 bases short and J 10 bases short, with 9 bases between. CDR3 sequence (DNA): TGTGCCAGCAGCTTAACCCGCTACGAGCAGTTCTTC. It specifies CASSLTRYEQFF.